Each of the 10 T cell receptor beta chains below was sequenced from the same sample in a study of beta chain features in type 1 diabetes. The whole isolated RNA underwent reverse transcription, so sequencing captured expressed TCRB transcripts. The method was immunoSEQ multiplex PCR; TCRdb's version includes in-frame clones alone and lacks a portion of them. In the table there are some 240,000 clones, roughly 10% of which are singletons. The sequencing sample was made of central memory CD4+ T cells from blood. These receptors were obtained from a man aged 18 to 29 in good health.

This clone was detected only a few times. The V gene is TRBV10-2, the J gene TRBJ2-5; 7 bases align to TRBD1. The CDR3 sequence is 15 residues long. Germline V gene sequence: CDR1 WSHSY, CDR2 SAAADI. With 3 bases clipped from V and 5 bases from J, the junction kept 9 bases outside the gene matches. The CDR3 sequence: CASSEQRQGPETQYF. The DNA of the CDR3 is TGCGCCAGCAGTGAACAGAGACAGGGCCCGGAGACCCAGTACTTC.

This clone was observed many times. The gene calls are TRBV6-6 and TRBJ1-2; D remains ambiguous. Trimming shortened V by 7 bases and J by 2 bases, and 5 bases separated the two germline ends. Germline V lookup: CDR1 MNHNY, CDR2 SVGAGI (reference sequence). The CDR3 has 11 residues. CDR3 coding DNA: TGTGCCAGCAACGGGAACTATGGCTACACCTTC. This codes for CASNGNYGYTF.

The gene calls are TRBV15 and TRBJ1-5, with D unclear. CDR3 length: 14 residues. Germline V gene sequence: CDR1 LNHNV, CDR2 YYDKDF (reference sequence). Trimming shortened V by 6 bases and J by 0 bases, and 9 bases separated the two germline ends. As DNA, the CDR3 is TGTGCCACCAGGGCTGAGTATAGCAATCAGCCCCAGCATTTT. It codes for CATRAEYSNQPQHF.

This clone has only a few counts. The gene calls are TRBV7-2 and TRBJ2-3; 8 bases line up with TRBD1. Germline-derived CDR1 and CDR2 are SGHTA and FQGNSA. The junction had 6 bases not matched to a gene; V was cut back by 5 bases and J by 2 bases. This CDR3 contains 15 residues. CDR3: CASSLQGANTDTQYF. CDR3 DNA: TGTGCCAGCAGCCTTCAGGGGGCCAACACAGATACGCAGTATTTT. Combining the CDR3 with reference TRBV7-2 and TRBJ2-3 gives the whole variable domain GAGVSQSPSNKVTEKGKDVELRCDPISGHTALYWYRQSLGQGLEFLIYFQGNSAPDKSGLPSDRFSAERTGGSVSTLTIQRTQQEDSAVYLCASSLQGANTDTQYFGPGTRLTVL.

This sequence joins TRBV6-6 and TRBJ2-2; D call uncertain. CDR3 length equals 13 residues. Germline CDR1 and CDR2: MNHNY and SVGAGI (reference sequence). V lost 4 bases and J lost 5, with 8 bases in between. The CDR3 DNA reads as TGTGCCAGCAGTTGGTCTTGGACCGGGGAGCTGTTTTTT. It codes for CASSWSWTGELFF.

This sequence joins TRBV15 and TRBJ1-3; D gene ambiguous. The CDR3 runs to 12 residues. Germline CDR1 is LNHNV and CDR2 is YYDKDF (reference sequence). Trimming shortened V by 4 bases and J by 8 bases, and 9 bases separated the two germline ends. CDR3 bases: TGTGCCACCAGCACTCCGAGGGACACCATATATTTT. Encoded protein: CATSTPRDTIYF.

This clone showed up many times. The J gene is TRBJ2-7, the V gene TRBV30; D may be TRBD1 or TRBD2 (5 bases each). The germline CDR1 and CDR2 sequences are GTSNPN and SVGIG (reference sequence). V dropped 5 bases and J dropped 3 bases, with 8 bases sitting between them. This CDR3 has 11 residues. The CDR3 DNA sequence: TGTGCCTGGGGGGGATTCTACGAGCAGTACTTC. It yields the protein CAWGGFYEQYF.

J is TRBJ2-3 and V is TRBV5-4; 10 bases are a match to TRBD2. CDR1 SGHNT and CDR2 YYREEE come from the germline V gene (reference sequence). The CDR3 runs to 16 residues. The V segment lost 4 bases and the J segment 2 bases; nucleotides outside the gene matches: 7. The CDR3 protein is CASSLRTSGDTDTQYF. In DNA, the CDR3 is TGTGCCAGCAGCCTCAGAACTAGCGGGGACACAGATACGCAGTATTTT.

The V and J genes are TRBV29-1 and TRBJ2-1; no reliable D call. The CDR3 consists of 13 residues. Germline CDR1 reads SQVTM; CDR2 reads ANQGSEA. V lost 4 bases, J lost 2 bases, and 9 bases lay in between. The CDR3 bases are TGCAGCGTTGGGTCAGACCCCTACAATGAGCAGTTCTTC. Encoded protein: CSVGSDPYNEQFF.

The V and J genes are TRBV30 and TRBJ1-1, with D possibly being TRBD1 (6 bases). Per germline, CDR1 GTSNPN and CDR2 SVGIG (reference sequence). V was shortened by 3 bases and J by 4 bases, with 15 bases between the two germline ends. The CDR3 totals 14 residues. CDR3 sequence: CAWSLGGQGTEAFF. In DNA, the CDR3 is TGTGCCTGGAGCCTCGGGGGGCAAGGCACTGAAGCTTTCTTT.